In this sample, the clone carrying this T cell receptor beta chain turned up a few times. As yet, its antigen is unknown. The sample contains more than one DNA sequence encoding this CDR3. cDNA synthesis used the whole RNA isolate, giving expressed TCRB sequences. The average output of naive, central memory and regulatory T cell samples was 3.6 million or so reads. Some clones are missing from TCRdb's copy, which holds only in-frame ones; the method was immunoSEQ multiplex PCR. The profile shows 550,000 to 850,000 clones, about an eighth of them singletons. This specimen comes from a study of beta chain features in type 1 diabetes. Study results and caveats: The VDJ junctions of type 1 diabetes patients carried fewer insertions and more deletions. TCRB CDR3 length was moderately but significantly reduced in all four CD4+ subsets of Type 1 diabetes patients. A possible short-template PCR bias applies equally to patients and controls.

There are 12 residues in the CDR3. Trimming cost V 6 bases and J 4 bases; bases outside gene matches: 0. Germline V gene sequence: CDR1 ENHRY, CDR2 SYGVKD. This clonotype was obtained from a man aged 18 to 30 with type 1 diabetes. The chain uses TRBV10-3 and TRBJ1-1; 9 positions agree with TRBD1. The sequenced material came from naive CD4+ T cells from blood. CDR3 loop: CAIRTGGTEAFF. The CDR3 bases are TGTGCCATCAGGACAGGGGGCACTGAAGCTTTCTTT.